At least ten counts were recorded for the clone carrying this TCR beta chain. No antigen is known for it. This entry comes from a study of early T cells in non-severe SARS-CoV-2 infection. Study-wide background: With bulk RNA from unsorted whole blood as input, sequencing yielded unpaired chains.

Trimming cost V 2 bases and J 10 bases; bases outside gene matches: 9. Germline V CDR1 and CDR2: MNHEY, SVGAGI. The CDR3 is 16 amino acids. Researchers attached unique molecular identifiers to individual cDNA molecules. Each CDR3 protein is one row after TCRdb ran MiXCR on the 5' RACE reads. Counted here are just over 95,000 distinct CDR3 sequences, 8% to 13% occurring once; the ten biggest clones make up roughly 4.9%. General study results and limits: Private and CD4 specificities were missed by VDJdb matching, which favored anti-spike CD8 responses.

Sample: whole blood. This sequence was found in an adult who was a healthcare worker with PCR-confirmed SARS-CoV-2 infection or an uninfected control (not recorded which). The V gene is TRBV6-5, the J gene TRBJ1-6; 9 nucleotides line up with TRBD1. The CDR3 region has the DNA TGTGCCAGCAGTTACCATCCGGGACAGGGCAACTCACCCCTCCACTTT. This encodes CASSYHPGQGNSPLHF.